This T cell receptor (beta chain) was profiled in a study of beta chain features in type 1 diabetes. Across the study: All of the samples together had 107,917,701 sorted cells examined.

Whole-study findings and limits: In all four CD4+ subsets, TCRB CDR3 length was significantly, moderately reduced in type 1 diabetes.

This CDR3 spans 13 amino acids. Trimming pared 4 bases from V and 4 bases from J, leaving 8 bases between. Germline values: CDR1 MNHEY, CDR2 SVGAGI. cDNA synthesis used the whole RNA isolate, giving expressed TCRB sequences. Sequencing used immunoSEQ multiplex PCR; TCRdb keeps in-frame clones, though not all of them. The table shows about half a million clones, with roughly 10% occurring only once. For this clone: Its antigen is unidentified.

The rearrangement links TRBV6-5 to TRBJ2-4; tentatively, D is TRBD1 (5 bases). The specimen sequenced was naive CD4+ T cells from blood. The source of this sequence is a woman aged 18-35 years in good health. The CDR3 DNA reads TGTGCCAGCAGTTCGACAGCGAAAAACATTCAGTACTTC. This encodes CASSSTAKNIQYF.